What follows is one T cell receptor (beta chain) and its context. The sample comes from a study of technical replicates of blood from several donors. Trimming removed 3 bases at V and 4 bases at J, with 15 bases between. Germline loops: CDR1 MDHEN, CDR2 SYDVKM. There are 15 residues in the CDR3. Sequencing used immunoSEQ multiplex PCR; TCRdb keeps in-frame clones, though not all of them. The top ten hold approximately 5% of the sample, which has about 76,000 clones, 65% to 90% seen once. The chain has TRBV28 and TRBJ2-5, with D possibly being TRBD1 (7 bases). The receptor was isolated from a human donor in good health. Some clones in this sample may be carry-over from other donors' samples. Sequencing was carried out using PBMCs. DNA of the CDR3: TGTGCCAGCAGTTTCGGCGGACAGGAGGGAGAGACCCAGTACTTC. This translates into CASSFGGQEGETQYF.